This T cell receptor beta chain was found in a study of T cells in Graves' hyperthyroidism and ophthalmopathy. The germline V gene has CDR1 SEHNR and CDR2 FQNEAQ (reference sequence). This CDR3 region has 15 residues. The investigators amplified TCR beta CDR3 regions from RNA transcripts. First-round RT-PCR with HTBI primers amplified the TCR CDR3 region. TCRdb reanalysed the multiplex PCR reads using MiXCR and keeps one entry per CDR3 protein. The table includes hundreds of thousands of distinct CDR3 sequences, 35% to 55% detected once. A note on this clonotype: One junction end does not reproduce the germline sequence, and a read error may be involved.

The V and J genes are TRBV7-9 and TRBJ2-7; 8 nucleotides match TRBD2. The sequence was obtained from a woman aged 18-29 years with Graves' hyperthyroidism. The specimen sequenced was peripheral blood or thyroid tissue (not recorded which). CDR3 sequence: CASSPPLREVSEQYF. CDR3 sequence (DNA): TGCGCCAGCAGCCCCCCTCTGCGGGAGGTCTCCGAGCAGTACTTC.